This T cell receptor (beta chain) was captured in a study of regulatory T cells in long-lasting Graves disease. Overall study findings and caveats: There were preferences for TRBV28, TRBJ1-2 and TRBJ2-5 in persistent disease.

This clonotype has ten or more counts. No antigen is known for it. CDR3 length equals 13 residues. The J segment lost 3 bases and the V segment lost 7 bases, leaving 5 bases of the junction unmatched. CDR1 SGHAT and CDR2 FQNNGV come from the germline V gene. In building TCR beta libraries, iRepertoire HTBI primers were used together with Arm-PCR of CDR3 regions. MiXCR was run by TCRdb on the multiplex PCR reads, yielding one entry per CDR3 protein. The sample includes roughly 400,000 distinct CDR3 sequences, around 23% of them seen just once. Regarding time point: persistent/refractory GD, antithyroid drugs over 5 years with positive TRAb. PBMC RNA served as the TCR library source.

The sample consisted of peripheral blood mononuclear cells (PBMCs), taken when the disease was refractory, from a patient treated with antithyroid drugs. The receptor's source is a female donor with Graves disease. The chain recombines TRBV11-2 with TRBJ2-7; 8 bases fit TRBD1. The CDR3 loop reads CASTDTGGYEQYF. CDR3 DNA sequence: TGTGCCAGCACCGATACAGGGGGCTACGAGCAGTACTTC.